This entry describes one TCR beta chain. This entry is derived from a study of blood T cell repertoires in COVID-19. Sequencing was performed with immunoSEQ multiplex PCR; in TCRdb, only in-frame clones are kept and a portion is missing. Of 95,000 to 150,000 clones in the sample, 74% were seen once. The CDR3 contains 17 residues. The germline V gene encodes CDR1 LNHDA and CDR2 SQIVND (reference sequence). The junction had 10 bases not matched to a gene; V was cut back by 4 bases and J by 4 bases. The rearrangement joins TRBV19 to TRBJ2-7; 13 bases agree with TRBD2. Specimen: peripheral blood. This TCR was sampled from a man aged 80 or over with COVID-19, enrolled during active disease. Here the CDR3 DNA reads TGTGCCAGTAGTAGCCGGACTAGCGGGAGACCCGGGTACGAGCAGTACTTC. It is translated as CASSSRTSGRPGYEQYF.